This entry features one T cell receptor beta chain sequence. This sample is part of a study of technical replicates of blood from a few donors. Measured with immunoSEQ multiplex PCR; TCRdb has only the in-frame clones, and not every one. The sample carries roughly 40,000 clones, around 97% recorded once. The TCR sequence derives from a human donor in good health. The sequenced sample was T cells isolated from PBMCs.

The CDR3 reads CASSVEPDTQYF. The CDR3 region has the DNA TGCGCCAGCAGCGTGGAGCCAGATACGCAGTATTTT. The chain combines TRBV5-1 with TRBJ2-3; D is unresolved. CDR3 length equals 12 residues. Germline-derived CDR1 and CDR2 are SGHRS and YFSETQ. Trimming took off 4 bases at V and 4 bases at J, with 7 bases between the two ends.